This T cell receptor beta chain emerged from a study of shared clonotypes between healthy human individuals. The overall study: Donors consisted of two women and a few men between 18 and 49.

Germline V gene data show CDR1 as SGHRS and CDR2 as YFSETQ. The germline V and J ends were trimmed by 0 bases and 1 base, with 4 bases remaining between them. This CDR3 contains 13 residues. Study results and caveats: Non-shared clonotypes showed lower generation probabilities than clonotypes common to all four donors.

Across several immunoSEQ plates, the genomic DNA of each subset was split evenly. Assay used: immunoSEQ multiplex PCR; TCRdb lists only in-frame clones, some missing. The sample records roughly 2 million clones, just under 95% being singletons. With respect to this clone: Its matching antigen is unknown. In the same sample, other DNA sequences code for this CDR3.

Naive CD8 cells were CD45RO-negative, positively selected for CCR7, excluding terminally differentiated effector memory CD45RA+ cells. Within Nashville, Tennessee resided all donors, each a Caucasian adult. The TCR was taken from a man aged 18 to 30 in good health. Input material: naive CD8+ T cells sorted from blood. The chain employs TRBV5-1 and TRBJ1-1; no clear D. CDR3 residues: CASSLAANTEAFF. The CDR3 DNA sequence: TGCGCCAGCAGCTTGGCGGCGAACACTGAAGCTTTCTTT.